Each of the 25 T cell receptor beta chains below was sequenced from the same sample in a study of blood T cell repertoires in COVID-19. Clones were read by immunoSEQ multiplex PCR, and TCRdb kept only the in-frame ones, dropping some. This sample has tens of thousands of clones, with more than 80% found just once. The sequenced sample was peripheral blood. These receptors originate from a man older than 75 with COVID-19, enrolled during active disease.

The chain combines TRBV4-1 with TRBJ2-5; D may be TRBD2 (6 bases). The V end was cut by 4 bases, the J end by 5 bases, with 20 bases between. Per the germline V gene, CDR1 is MGHRA and CDR2 is YSYEKL. CDR3 length equals 16 residues. The DNA for the CDR3 is TGCGCCAGCAGCCCCCTCGCGGGGTTCATAGCGGAGACCCAGTACTTC. Protein product: CASSPLAGFIAETQYF.

Only a few counts were recorded for this clone. This sequence joins TRBV28 and TRBJ2-2, with unresolved D. V was shortened by 9 bases and J by 1 base, with 12 bases between the two germline ends. The CDR3 sequence is 14 residues long. The germline V gene has CDR1 MDHEN and CDR2 SYDVKM. In nucleotides, the CDR3 is TGTGCCAGTATTAGAACTCAGAACACCGGGGAGCTGTTTTTT. This encodes CASIRTQNTGELFF.

The J gene is TRBJ1-3, the V gene TRBV6-5; tentative D call: TRBD1 (5 bases). CDR3 length equals 15 residues. CDR1 and CDR2 from the germline V gene are MNHEY and SVGAGI. The V gene lost 2 bases and the J gene lost 2 bases, with 10 bases spanning the gap. In nucleotides, the CDR3 is TGTGCCAGCAGTTACAGGGGTGGCCCTGGAAACACCATATATTTT. Its translation is CASSYRGGPGNTIYF.

A few counts support this clone. The CDR3 coding sequence is TGCGCCAGCAGCCCTGGGCCACAGGACAATCAGCCCCAGCATTTT. Protein: CASSPGPQDNQPQHF. The rearrangement links TRBV5-1 to TRBJ1-5; D may be TRBD1 (5 bases). With 4 bases removed from V and 3 bases from J, the gap between germline ends came to 14 bases. This CDR3 has 15 residues. Germline CDR1 reads SGHRS; CDR2 reads YFSETQ.

This clone was recorded once. The J gene is TRBJ1-4, the V gene TRBV4-3; 9 nucleotides agree with TRBD1. The V and J ends lost 1 base and 11 bases, in that order; junction bases with no gene match: 17. The CDR3 runs 18 residues. Per the germline V gene, CDR1 is LGHNA and CDR2 is YSLEER. The CDR3 reads CASSQGWPDRGELGKLFF. The CDR3 nucleotides read TGCGCCAGCAGCCAAGGTTGGCCAGACAGGGGGGAATTGGGGAAACTGTTTTTT.

This sequence joins TRBV19 and TRBJ2-1; no firm D call. CDR1 is LNHDA, CDR2 SQIVND, per germline (reference sequence). The CDR3 runs to 15 residues. Trimming removed 5 bases at V and 0 bases at J, with 11 bases between. The CDR3 reads CASSRGFPSYNEQFF. CDR3 nucleotide sequence: TGTGCCAGTAGTCGAGGTTTCCCCTCCTACAATGAGCAGTTCTTC.

V usage is TRBV4-2 and J usage is TRBJ1-2; D is undetermined. CDR3 length: 13 residues. V lost 3 bases and J lost 1, with 6 bases in between. Germline lookup yields CDR1 LGHNA and CDR2 YNFKEQ. The CDR3 DNA reads TGTGCCAGCAGCCAGCGGGATAACTATGGCTACACCTTC. It encodes CASSQRDNYGYTF.

The J gene is TRBJ1-2, the V gene TRBV29-1; D might be TRBD1 (6 bases). Germline-derived CDR1 and CDR2 are SQVTM and ANQGSEA. The CDR3 covers 14 residues. Trimming cost V 6 bases and J 0 bases, with 14 bases left between them. DNA for the CDR3: TGCAGCGTCCCCGGCGGGGGCACTAACTATGGCTACACCTTC. This encodes CSVPGGGTNYGYTF.

V and J are TRBV29-1 and TRBJ2-7; 12 bases are a match to TRBD1. Germline values: CDR1 SQVTM, CDR2 ANQGSEA. The CDR3 has 15 amino acids. The V segment lost 4 bases and the J segment 0 bases; nucleotides outside the gene matches: 4. The CDR3 loop reads CSVGGTGGVSYEQYF. Written as DNA, the CDR3 is TGCAGCGTTGGAGGGACAGGGGGCGTCTCCTACGAGCAGTACTTC.

The chain couples TRBV19 to TRBJ2-7; perhaps TRBD1 as D (6 bases). The CDR3 extends over 15 amino acids. V was shortened by 6 bases and J by 0 bases, with 15 bases between the two germline ends. Germline CDR1 and CDR2: LNHDA and SQIVND (reference sequence). The DNA for the CDR3 is TGTGCCAGTAGCCCAGACAGGCGAAGCTCCTACGAGCAGTACTTC. It specifies CASSPDRRSSYEQYF.

The rearrangement uses TRBV7-3 and TRBJ2-1, with D unclear. Germline V gene data show CDR1 as SGHTA and CDR2 as FQGTGA. V lost 1 base and J lost 2, with 9 bases in between. This CDR3 is built from 15 residues. CDR3 in amino acids: CASSLRGDPYNEQFF. Here the CDR3 DNA reads TGTGCCAGCAGCTTAAGAGGCGATCCCTACAATGAGCAGTTCTTC.

The rearrangement links TRBV5-6 to TRBJ1-2; D gene unclear. The ends were cut back, 0 bases at V and 4 bases at J, with 10 bases in the middle. Germline-derived CDR1 and CDR2 are SGHDT and YYEEEE. The CDR3 covers 14 residues. CDR3: CASSLDGEGYGYTF. For the CDR3, the DNA is TGTGCCAGCAGCTTGGACGGGGAGGGCTATGGCTACACCTTC.

V is TRBV5-1 and J is TRBJ2-5; D might be TRBD2 (5 bases). CDR3 length: 14 amino acids. Trimming took off 4 bases at V and 2 bases at J, with 12 bases between the two ends. Germline values: CDR1 SGHRS, CDR2 YFSETQ. This CDR3 is CASSAGPGQETQYF. CDR3 nucleotides: TGCGCCAGCAGCGCGGGCCCTGGGCAAGAGACCCAGTACTTC. Full variable domain (remainder filled in from reference TRBV5-1 and TRBJ2-5): KAGVTQTPRYLIKTRGQQVTLSCSPISGHRSVSWYQQTPGQGLQFLFEYFSETQRNKGNFPGRFSGRQFSNSRSEMNVSTLELGDSALYLCASSAGPGQETQYFGPGTRLLVL.

The genes are TRBV6-6 and TRBJ2-3; 11 nucleotides line up with TRBD2. V shed 6 bases and J 4 bases; nucleotides not matched to a gene: 12. The germline V gene encodes CDR1 MNHNY and CDR2 SVGAGI (reference sequence). This CDR3 has 17 residues. CDR3 DNA sequence: TGTGCCAGCAGCCGATTTAGCGGGAGGGGAGGGTCAGATACGCAGTATTTT. This sequence encodes CASSRFSGRGGSDTQYF.

This rearrangement joins TRBV3-1 (or the pseudogene TRBV3-2) to TRBJ1-1; D is uncertain. This CDR3 has 14 amino acids. Germline CDR1 is LGHDT and CDR2 is YNNKEL (reference sequence). V was pared by 4 bases and J by 6 bases, with 15 bases between. The CDR3 nucleotides read TGTGCCAGCAGCCCCAGGAACCATGGCTCTGAAGCTTTCTTT. Translating gives CASSPRNHGSEAFF.

This clone was detected once. The J gene is TRBJ1-1, the V gene TRBV7-8; tentative D call: TRBD1 (5 bases). This CDR3 region has 14 residues. Between the trimmed V and J ends, which lost 1 base and 5 bases, there was a span of 11 bases. In germline, CDR1 is SGHVS, CDR2 FQNEAQ. The CDR3 bases are TGTGCCAGCAGCTTAGTGGCAGGGAATACTGAAGCTTTCTTT. Its protein product is CASSLVAGNTEAFF. Filled out from reference TRBV7-8 and TRBJ1-1, the complete variable domain reads GAGVSQSPRYKVAKRGQDVALRCDPISGHVSLFWYQQALGQGPEFLTYFQNEAQLDKSGLPSDRFFAERPEGSVSTLKIQRTQQEDSAVYLCASSLVAGNTEAFFGQGTRLTVV.

This chain joins TRBV12-3 or TRBV12-4 and TRBJ1-3; D is unclear. The germline V and J ends were trimmed by 11 bases and 1 base, with 12 bases remaining between them. CDR3 size: 13 residues. CDR3 region: CAGGRGSGNTIYF. CDR3 DNA: TGTGCCGGTGGCCGGGGATCTGGAAACACCATATATTTT.

This clone has only one observation. This chain uses TRBV18 with TRBJ2-3; 10 bases match TRBD1. The germline V gene encodes CDR1 KGHSH and CDR2 LQKENI. This CDR3 comprises 16 residues. Unmatched junction bases numbered 7, after V lost 6 bases and J lost 1 base. The CDR3 DNA reads as TGTGCCAGCTCCCCCCCAGGGACAGGGGGCACAGATACGCAGTATTTT. Translation: CASSPPGTGGTDTQYF. The variable domain in full, completed from reference TRBV18 and TRBJ2-3, reads NAGVMQNPRHLVRRRGQEARLRCSPMKGHSHVYWYRQLPEEGLKFMVYLQKENIIDESGMPKERFSAEFPKEGPSILRIQQVVRGDSAAYFCASSPPGTGGTDTQYFGPGTRLTVL.

The table lists this clone with a count of one. Additional DNA sequences in this sample encode the identical CDR3. V is TRBV6-5 and J is TRBJ1-5, with D possibly matching TRBD1 (6 bases). Germline CDR1 MNHEY, CDR2 SVGAGI. The CDR3 consists of 13 residues. V lost 6 bases and J 4 bases, leaving 10 bases between the germline ends. This CDR3 is CASSPRGNQPQHF. The DNA of the CDR3 is TGTGCCAGCAGCCCCAGGGGAAATCAGCCCCAGCATTTT.

The chain joins TRBV28 to TRBJ2-3; no firm D call. This CDR3 spans 13 amino acids. V was cut by 3 bases and J by 0 bases, with 4 bases left in between. Looked up from germline, CDR1 is MDHEN and CDR2 is SYDVKM. DNA of the CDR3: TGTGCCAGCAGTTTCCTAAGCACAGATACGCAGTATTTT. The encoded protein is CASSFLSTDTQYF.

This clone came up once. The DNA is omitted, as the CDR3 cannot be located on it reliably, and the CDR3 follows TCRdb's listing. This CDR3 reads CAWSVGTGNWYFF. The J gene is TRBJ1-1, the V gene TRBV30; the table's D call of TRBD1 was not tested on the DNA. Germline CDR1 and CDR2: GTSNPN and SVGIG (reference sequence). The CDR3 length is 13 residues, termini included.

V usage is TRBV25-1 and J usage is TRBJ1-1; TRBD1 aligns across 8 bases. The CDR3 loop spans 14 amino acids. CDR1 is MGHDK, CDR2 SYGVNS, per germline. Germline trimming cut 5 bases from V and 1 base from J; bases unmatched to any gene: 3. In nucleotides, the CDR3 is TGTGCCAGCAGTTCGGGACAGGCGAACACTGAAGCTTTCTTT. Its translation: CASSSGQANTEAFF.

CDR3 in amino acids: CASSRSGVVIYEQYF. Written as DNA, the CDR3 is TGCGCCAGCAGCAGGTCCGGGGTCGTGATCTACGAGCAGTACTTC. The J gene is TRBJ2-7, the V gene TRBV5-1; D might be TRBD2 (5 bases). The V end was cut by 4 bases, the J end by 3 bases, with 17 bases between. The CDR3 runs 15 residues. Germline CDR1 SGHRS, CDR2 YFSETQ.

The gene calls are TRBV2 and TRBJ2-7; D is undetermined. This CDR3 has 14 amino acids. Between the trimmed V and J ends, which lost 8 bases and 3 bases, there was a span of 17 bases. Germline loops: CDR1 SNHLY, CDR2 FYNNEI. Written as DNA, the CDR3 is TGTGCCAGCTGTGGAGCCCCACTCCACTACGAGCAGTACTTC. This gives the protein CASCGAPLHYEQYF. The entire variable domain, with the rest obtained from reference TRBV2 and TRBJ2-7, is as follows: EPEVTQTPSHQVTQMGQEVILRCVPISNHLYFYWYRQILGQKVEFLVSFYNNEISEKSEIFDDQFSVERPDGSNFTLKIRSTKLEDSAMYFCASCGAPLHYEQYFGPGTRLTVT.

The J gene is TRBJ2-3, the V gene TRBV7-9, with 9 bases identical to TRBD2. In germline, CDR1 is SEHNR, CDR2 FQNEAQ (reference sequence). Germline trimming cut 5 bases from V and 5 bases from J; bases unmatched to any gene: 5. This CDR3 contains 14 residues. The CDR3 loop is CASSQTSGIDTQYF. DNA for the CDR3: TGTGCCAGCAGCCAGACTAGCGGAATAGATACGCAGTATTTT.